This is a list of T cell receptor beta chains from one sample in a study of beta chain features in type 1 diabetes. Libraries were prepared by immunoSEQ multiplex PCR; TCRdb keeps only in-frame clonotypes and omits some of them. The repertoire includes approximately 330,000 clones, approximately 9.9% of them detected once, and around 0.015% sits in the top ten. Sequencing used naive CD4+ T cells from blood. These receptors all stem from a young woman in good health. Both conserved end residues are trimmed from each CDR3.

CDR3: ASSSLWGAETQY
length: 12
J: TRBJ2-5
V: TRBV5-5

CDR3: ASSEGRAGGYT
length: 11
J: TRBJ1-2
V: TRBV2

CDR3: ASSRRTNNTGELF
length: 13
J: TRBJ2-2
V: TRBV7-2

CDR3: ASNLSGRDETQY
length: 12
J: TRBJ2-5
V: TRBV6-1

CDR3: ASSLGRLGNTEAF
length: 13
J: TRBJ1-1
V: TRBV27

CDR3: ASSLQGEGTQY
length: 11
J: TRBJ2-3
V: TRBV5-4

CDR3: ASSPRQNQGGYT
length: 12
J: TRBJ1-2
V: TRBV18

CDR3: ASSEWGRVGNQPQH
length: 14
J: TRBJ1-5
V: TRBV2

CDR3: ASSPGQEAYGYT
length: 12
J: TRBJ1-2
V: TRBV18

CDR3: ASSPASSYEQY
length: 11
J: TRBJ2-7
V: TRBV18

CDR3: ASGLQGSTSNQPQH
length: 14
J: TRBJ1-5
V: TRBV28

CDR3: ASSLLAGPYNEQF
length: 13
J: TRBJ2-1
V: TRBV11-1

CDR3: ASRLAGESRNEQF
length: 13
J: TRBJ2-1
V: TRBV27

CDR3: ASSQSTQNEQF
length: 11
J: TRBJ2-1
V: TRBV23-1

CDR3: ASIEREGGETQY
length: 12
J: TRBJ2-5
V: TRBV27

CDR3: ASSEVRTVNSNQPQH
length: 15
J: TRBJ1-5
V: TRBV6-1

CDR3: ASSRDSENYGYT
length: 12
J: TRBJ1-2
V: TRBV7-9

CDR3: ASSLSGHGRYNEQF
length: 14
J: TRBJ2-1
V: TRBV28

CDR3: AISVDRGAQH
length: 10
J: TRBJ1-5
V: TRBV10-3

CDR3: ASSLDRHNEKLF
length: 12
J: TRBJ1-4
V: TRBV5-1

CDR3: ASSSGLATYNEQF
length: 13
J: TRBJ2-1
V: TRBV27

CDR3: SAQGATEAF
length: 9
J: TRBJ1-1
V: TRBV29-1

CDR3: ASSQDPHEALYGYT
length: 14
J: TRBJ1-2
V: TRBV4-2

CDR3: ASRARTGGAEQY
length: 12
J: TRBJ2-7
V: TRBV6-5

CDR3: ASSPMGASRETQY
length: 13
J: TRBJ2-5
V: TRBV27

CDR3: ASSEAVNTEAF
length: 11
J: TRBJ1-1
V: TRBV18

CDR3: ASSPPAGVGSGGYT
length: 14
J: TRBJ1-2
V: TRBV18

CDR3: ASRTSTDTQY
length: 10
J: TRBJ2-3
V: TRBV28

CDR3: ASSPTSGSLVEQF
length: 13
J: TRBJ2-1
V: TRBV7-3

CDR3: ASSTGGHGSYNEQF
length: 14
J: TRBJ2-1
V: TRBV19

CDR3: ASSRGRTDPNLAF
length: 13
J: TRBJ1-1
V: TRBV18

CDR3: ASSHSGVEVEQY
length: 12
J: TRBJ2-7
V: TRBV4-3

CDR3: SVRTGSSGNTIY
length: 12
J: TRBJ1-3
V: TRBV29-1

CDR3: ASSLFSETQY
length: 10
J: TRBJ2-5
V: TRBV5-1

CDR3: ASEDGGPGANVLT
length: 13
J: TRBJ2-6
V: TRBV19